This T cell receptor (beta chain) came from a study of post-analysis software for immune sequencing data. Study-level information: Included courses were relapsing-remitting and secondary progressive multiple sclerosis; progressive-relapsing multiple sclerosis was also included.

TCR beta cDNA libraries included unique molecular identifiers. With roughly 0.9 to 10 million T cells as the source, 540,000 or so cDNA molecules resulted. One entry per CDR3 protein results from TCRdb running MiXCR on the PCR reads. The data show hundreds of thousands of distinct CDR3 sequences, with approximately 57% seen just once and 4.6% held by the top ten. Study-wide results and caveats: Strong co-clustering by F measure linked samples that shared a preparation batch. The normalized Chao1 diversity of multiple sclerosis patients was significantly lower than that of controls. A handful of TRBV segments were significantly more frequent in patients than in controls. TRBV5-6, TRBV5-1 and TRBV20-1 were among these segments.

Per germline, CDR1 SQVTM and CDR2 ANQGSEA. The CDR3 loop spans 14 amino acids. V dropped 7 bases and J dropped 9; count of bases not matched to a gene: 13. Points on this clonotype: The antigen is not known.

V gene TRBV29-1 combines with J gene TRBJ2-1; 9 nucleotides match TRBD2. This TCR was sampled from a girl between 5 and 17 years old with multiple sclerosis. The sample comprised blood. The CDR3 sequence: CSALGTSSRGEQFF. The DNA for the CDR3 is TGCAGCGCCCTCGGGACTAGCTCTAGGGGTGAGCAGTTCTTC.